This TCR beta chain is drawn from a study of technical replicates of blood from several donors. This CDR3 comprises 16 residues. The V and J ends lost 0 bases and 4 bases respectively, with 16 bases between them. The germline gives CDR1 SGHRS, CDR2 YFSETQ. Some clones are missing from TCRdb's copy, which holds only in-frame ones; the method was immunoSEQ multiplex PCR. The data show 80,000 or so clones, with nearly 98% seen just once and 0.12% to 0.15% held by the top ten. V is TRBV5-1 and J is TRBJ1-1, with a possible D match to TRBD1 (6 bases). The sequenced material came from T cells isolated from PBMCs. This TCR derives from a human donor in good health. CDR3 region: CASSLEGVGFGTEAFF. The DNA of the CDR3 is TGCGCCAGCAGCTTGGAGGGGGTTGGGTTTGGCACTGAAGCTTTCTTT. The variable domain in full, completed from reference TRBV5-1 and TRBJ1-1, reads KAGVTQTPRYLIKTRGQQVTLSCSPISGHRSVSWYQQTPGQGLQFLFEYFSETQRNKGNFPGRFSGRQFSNSRSEMNVSTLELGDSALYLCASSLEGVGFGTEAFFGQGTRLTVV.